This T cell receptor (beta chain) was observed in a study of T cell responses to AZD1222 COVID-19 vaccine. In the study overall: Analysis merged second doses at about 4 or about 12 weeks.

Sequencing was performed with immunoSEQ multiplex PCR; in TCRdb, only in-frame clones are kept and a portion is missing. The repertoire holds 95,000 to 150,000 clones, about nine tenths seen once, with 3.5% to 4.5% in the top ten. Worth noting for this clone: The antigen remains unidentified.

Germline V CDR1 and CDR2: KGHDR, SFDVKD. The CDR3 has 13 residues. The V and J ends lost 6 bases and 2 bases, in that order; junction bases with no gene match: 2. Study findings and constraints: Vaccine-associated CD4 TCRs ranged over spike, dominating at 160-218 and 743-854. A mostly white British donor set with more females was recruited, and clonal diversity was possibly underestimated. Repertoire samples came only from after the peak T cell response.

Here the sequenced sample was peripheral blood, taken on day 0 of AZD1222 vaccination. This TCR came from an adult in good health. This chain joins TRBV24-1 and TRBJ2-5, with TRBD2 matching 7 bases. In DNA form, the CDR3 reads TGTGCCACCAGTTATAGCGGGCAAGAGACCCAGTACTTC. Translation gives CATSYSGQETQYF.